This T cell receptor (beta chain) is from a study of T cells in Graves' hyperthyroidism and ophthalmopathy. Study-wide results and caveats: The model foresaw ophthalmopathy a median about 6.1 months prior to onset.

The source material, RNA transcripts, was used to amplify TCR beta CDR3 regions. With the HTBI primer set, the TCR CDR3 went through a first round of RT-PCR. TCRdb redid the calling of the multiplex PCR reads with MiXCR, one entry per CDR3 protein. The data show about 380,000 distinct CDR3 sequences, with approximately 17% seen just once and 40% held by the top ten. For ophthalmopathy patients, the Clinical Activity Score was at least 3 and the NOSPECS grade at least 4; duration was under 3 months. This clonotype has just a few counts. Its antigen is not known. Input material: blood. This receptor was obtained from a man aged 18 to 29 with Graves' ophthalmopathy.

The CDR3 is CASSLLSGPPTDTQYF. The CDR3 region has the DNA TGTGCCAGCTCGCTGCTTAGCGGGCCTCCCACAGATACGCAGTATTTT. V is TRBV18 and J is TRBJ2-3; 7 bases align to TRBD2. Trimming at V came to 6 bases and at J to 2 bases, leaving 11 bases not matched to a gene. CDR3 size: 16 residues. Germline V gene data show CDR1 as KGHSH and CDR2 as LQKENI.